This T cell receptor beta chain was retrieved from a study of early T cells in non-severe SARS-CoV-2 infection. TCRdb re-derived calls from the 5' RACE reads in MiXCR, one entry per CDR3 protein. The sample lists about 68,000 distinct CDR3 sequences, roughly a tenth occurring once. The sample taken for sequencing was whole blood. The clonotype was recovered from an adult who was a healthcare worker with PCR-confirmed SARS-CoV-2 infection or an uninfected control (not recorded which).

CDR3 in DNA: TGTGCCAGCAGTTCGGCCCCCGGGAGGGGTGACACTGAAGCTTTCTTT. Its translation is CASSSAPGRGDTEAFF. The gene calls are TRBV6-5 and TRBJ1-1, with D perhaps TRBD1 (5 bases). Trimming removed 4 bases at V and 3 bases at J, with 18 bases between. Germline values: CDR1 MNHEY, CDR2 SVGAGI. The CDR3 loop spans 16 amino acids.